This T cell receptor beta chain is from a study of cytomegalovirus exposure and HLA in healthy donors. It was with 60 Vbeta and 13 Jbeta primers that the PCR ran. The data were produced by immunoSEQ multiplex PCR, yet TCRdb's version contains in-frame clones alone and is incomplete. This sample has some 59,000 clones, with more than 65% found just once. There are 15 residues in the CDR3. Germline assignment: CDR1 MNHNS and CDR2 SASEGT. With 4 bases clipped from V and 7 bases from J, the junction kept 9 bases outside the gene matches. Sequences were obtained from PBMCs. V gene TRBV6-1 combines with J gene TRBJ2-2; 7 positions agree with TRBD2. The source is a woman under 30 in good health and CMV-seronegative. The CDR3 nucleotides read TGTGCCAGCAGTGGTGTAAGCGGGACGATCGGGGAGCTGTTTTTT. It yields the protein CASSGVSGTIGELFF.